The 25 T cell receptor beta chains below come from one sample, sequenced in a study of cytomegalovirus exposure and HLA in healthy donors (dated 2017 in TCRdb). The protocol used for the library was the immunoSEQ multiplex PCR assay. The immuneACCESS repertoire file appears here via TCRdb, limited to in-frame rearrangements. These files lack a portion of the clones; in checked studies, under half of the deficit traces to unresolved V genes, and the cause of the others is not known. Counted in this sample were about 220,000 clones; over 70% of them appeared once. The ten top clones hold more than 12% of the sample. The sequencing input was PBMCs. Source of these receptors: a woman in her 30s in good health and CMV-seropositive.

J is TRBJ1-1 and V is TRBV28; D remains ambiguous. Germline V gene data show CDR1 as MDHEN and CDR2 as SYDVKM. The V end lost 2 bases, the J end lost 7 bases, and 5 bases lay between the germline ends. This CDR3 has 11 residues. The CDR3: CASSLQVEAFF. The CDR3 nucleotides are TGTGCCAGCAGTTTACAAGTTGAAGCTTTCTTT.

The chain uses TRBV5-1 and TRBJ1-2; D is perhaps TRBD1 (6 bases). There are 16 residues in the CDR3. Germline-derived CDR1 and CDR2 are SGHRS and YFSETQ. V dropped 1 base and J dropped 1 base, with 14 bases sitting between them. The CDR3, as DNA: TGCGCCAGCAGCTTGTTCTCACAGGGTAGTAACTATGGCTACACCTTC. Amino acids: CASSLFSQGSNYGYTF.

This chain uses TRBV7-3 with TRBJ2-3; 8 bases align to TRBD2. The CDR3 is 14 residues long. Unmatched junction bases numbered 9, after V lost 10 bases and J lost 3 bases. CDR1 SGHTA and CDR2 FQGTGA come from the germline V gene. The CDR3: CATLRGRSTDTQYF. In DNA form, the CDR3 reads TGTGCCACCCTCCGCGGGAGGAGTACAGATACGCAGTATTTT.

Many counts were recorded for this clone. V usage is TRBV29-1 and J usage is TRBJ1-2; D is perhaps TRBD1 (5 bases). Trimming took 5 bases from V and 5 from J, leaving 12 bases between them. This CDR3 contains 12 residues. Germline lookup yields CDR1 SQVTM and CDR2 ANQGSEA. This CDR3 reads CSVNKGDYGYTF. Written as DNA, the CDR3 is TGCAGCGTTAACAAAGGGGATTATGGCTACACCTTC. The full variable domain, with the rest looked up from reference TRBV29-1 and TRBJ1-2, is SAVISQKPSRDICQRGTSLTIQCQVDSQVTMMFWYRQQPGQSLTLIATANQGSEATYESGFVIDKFPISRPNLTFSTLTVSNMSPEDSSIYLCSVNKGDYGYTFGSGTRLTVV.

The chain employs TRBV6-5 and TRBJ1-1, with 9 bases matching TRBD1. CDR1 and CDR2 (germline): MNHEY, SVGAGI. V lost 2 bases and J lost 5; bases outside the gene matches: 6. The CDR3 contains 15 residues. The CDR3 sequence: CASSYRDRARTEAFF. CDR3 nucleotides: TGTGCCAGCAGTTACAGGGACAGGGCGAGGACTGAAGCTTTCTTT.

The chain couples TRBV5-4 to TRBJ1-2; TRBD1 matches 7 bases. Germline values: CDR1 SGHNT, CDR2 YYREEE (reference sequence). The CDR3 sequence is 14 residues long. Trimming removed 9 bases from V and 14 bases from J; junction bases left unmatched: 22. The CDR3 protein is CATVRGPGVEGLTF. DNA of the CDR3: TGTGCCACCGTGAGGGGGCCTGGGGTTGAGGGCCTGACCTTC.

A single count supports this clone. The chain combines TRBV7-3 with TRBJ2-3; D is ambiguous. V was cut by 4 bases and J by 4 bases, with 9 bases left in between. There are 13 residues in the CDR3. CDR1 and CDR2 (germline): SGHTA, FQGTGA. The CDR3 spells CASSSNGADTQYF. Here the CDR3 DNA reads TGTGCCAGCAGCTCCAATGGGGCAGATACGCAGTATTTT.

The chain combines TRBV28 with TRBJ2-7; D not resolved. CDR1 is MDHEN, CDR2 SYDVKM, per germline. This CDR3 is 14 amino acids long. Trimming cost V 1 base and J 3 bases, with 10 bases left between them. DNA of the CDR3: TGTGCCAGCAGTTTATTGGCAGGTAGCTACGAGCAGTACTTC. Residues: CASSLLAGSYEQYF. Drawing the rest from reference TRBV28 and TRBJ2-7, the complete variable domain is DVKVTQSSRYLVKRTGEKVFLECVQDMDHENMFWYRQDPGLGLRLIYFSYDVKMKEKGDIPEGYSVSREKKERFSLILESASTNQTSMYLCASSLLAGSYEQYFGPGTRLTVT.

The chain couples TRBV12-5 to TRBJ1-2; D gene unclear. The V end lost 3 bases, the J end lost 5 bases, and 7 bases lay between the germline ends. The CDR3 runs to 12 residues. Per germline, CDR1 LGHNT and CDR2 FRNRAP. Here the CDR3 reads CASGFPLYGYTF. Written as DNA, the CDR3 is TGTGCTAGTGGTTTCCCACTTTATGGCTACACCTTC.

This clone was recorded once. This sequence joins TRBV4-1 and TRBJ2-7; 14 bases line up with TRBD2. The CDR3 contains 14 residues. J lost 7 bases, V lost 4 bases, and 3 bases had no gene match. Germline values: CDR1 MGHRA, CDR2 YSYEKL. The CDR3 nucleotides are TGCGCCAGCAGCCGGGGACTAGCGGGAGATGAGCAGTACTTC. Translated: CASSRGLAGDEQYF.

V is TRBV9 and J is TRBJ2-1, with D perhaps matching TRBD2 (6 bases). Deletions cut 2 bases from V and 4 bases from J, with 19 bases between. CDR1 SGDLS and CDR2 YYNGEE come from the germline V gene. There are 17 residues in the CDR3. In DNA, the CDR3 is TGTGCCAGCAGCGTTGTGGCTCTAGCGTCCGGATACAATGAGCAGTTCTTC. It encodes CASSVVALASGYNEQFF.

V is TRBV7-6 and J is TRBJ2-1; D gene ambiguous. V was clipped by 2 bases and J by 6 bases, with 8 bases between them. Per the germline V gene, CDR1 is SGHVS and CDR2 is FNYEAQ. The CDR3 has 13 residues. CDR3 DNA: TGTGCCAGCAGCTTATCAGGATCCAATGAGCAGTTCTTC. Protein sequence: CASSLSGSNEQFF.

The rearrangement uses TRBV30 and TRBJ2-7; either TRBD1 or TRBD2 may fit D (5 bases each). Trimming removed 5 bases at V and 4 bases at J, with 27 bases between. CDR3 size: 17 residues. The germline V gene has CDR1 GTSNPN and CDR2 SVGIG (reference sequence). CDR3 coding DNA: TGTGCCTGGTCCCACCGGGGCCACATCCAGACAGATTACGAGCAGTACTTC. Translating it yields CAWSHRGHIQTDYEQYF.

V is TRBV6-5 and J is TRBJ1-1, with D tentatively TRBD1 (5 bases). CDR1 and CDR2 (germline): MNHEY, SVGAGI. V dropped 8 bases and J dropped 3 bases, with 10 bases sitting between them. The CDR3 extends over 12 amino acids. This CDR3 is CASQAGDTEAFF. The CDR3, as DNA: TGTGCCAGCCAAGCGGGGGACACTGAAGCTTTCTTT.

This clone was picked up a small number of times. This sample also contains other DNA sequences that code for the same CDR3. The J gene is TRBJ2-2, the V gene TRBV9; no clear D gene. V was pared by 0 bases and J by 6 bases, with 3 bases between. The CDR3 is 12 residues long. The germline CDR1 and CDR2 sequences are SGDLS and YYNGEE. CDR3 sequence reads: CASSVGPGELFF. The CDR3 nucleotides are TGTGCCAGCAGCGTAGGGCCCGGGGAGCTGTTTTTT.

This rearrangement joins TRBV2 to TRBJ1-5; D is undetermined. The germline CDR1 and CDR2 sequences are SNHLY and FYNNEI. V was pared by 2 bases and J by 5 bases, with 7 bases between. The CDR3 runs 13 residues. CDR3 sequence: CASSEPYYQPQHF. The DNA of the CDR3 is TGTGCCAGCAGTGAACCCTATTATCAGCCCCAGCATTTT.

As to this clone: No conserved phenylalanine or tryptophan ends this CDR3, so it is likely a read error. It is unclear where the CDR3 begins or ends on the DNA, so no DNA is shown, and the CDR3 is as TCRdb lists it. The V and J genes are TRBV2 and TRBJ1-2. Termini included, the CDR3 measures 9 amino acids. The germline gives CDR1 SNHLY, CDR2 FYNNEI. CDR3 protein: CASSGTDVV.

V usage is TRBV29-1 and J usage is TRBJ2-1; D is uncertain. The CDR3 loop spans 11 amino acids. The germline CDR1 and CDR2 sequences are SQVTM and ANQGSEA. The germline V and J ends were trimmed by 8 bases and 9 bases, with 14 bases remaining between them. The CDR3 bases are TGCAGCTGTACCCCACCTAGTGAGCAGTTCTTC. Translation gives CSCTPPSEQFF.

In this sample, this clone turned up once. The CDR3 sequence: CASTSGRGNEQFF. The CDR3 DNA is TGTGCCAGCACAAGCGGGAGAGGTAATGAGCAGTTCTTC. The V call is TRBV18, the J call TRBJ2-1, with 8 bases fitting TRBD2. This CDR3 is 13 amino acids long. Germline values: CDR1 KGHSH, CDR2 LQKENI. Trimming cost V 8 bases and J 7 bases; bases outside gene matches: 7.

The rearrangement links TRBV12-5 to TRBJ1-5, with 7 bases aligning to TRBD1. V trimming: 0 bases; J trimming: 2 bases; junction bases outside the gene matches: 4. The V gene's germline CDR1 is LGHNT and CDR2 FRNRAP. This CDR3 region has 16 residues. The CDR3 DNA reads as TGTGCTAGTGGTTTGGTACGCGGGACAGGCAATCAGCCCCAGCATTTT. Translating it yields CASGLVRGTGNQPQHF.

The chain carries TRBV5-1 and TRBJ1-3, with D possibly matching TRBD1 (5 bases). CDR3 size: 15 residues. Trimming took 2 bases from V and 0 from J, leaving 9 bases between them. Germline CDR1 is SGHRS and CDR2 is YFSETQ. The CDR3 sequence: CASSLGTSSGNTIYF. In nucleotides, the CDR3 is TGCGCCAGCAGCTTAGGGACTTCCTCTGGAAACACCATATATTTT.

In this sample, this clone turned up once. This rearrangement joins TRBV5-1 to TRBJ1-1, with a possible D match to TRBD1 (5 bases). Germline CDR1 SGHRS, CDR2 YFSETQ. Trimming took off 2 bases at V and 10 bases at J, with 15 bases between the two ends. This CDR3 has 13 residues. The CDR3 here is CASSFANQGAAFF. The CDR3 DNA follows: TGCGCCAGCAGCTTTGCTAACCAGGGTGCAGCTTTCTTT.

The V call is TRBV6-4, the J call TRBJ1-2, with no clear D. The CDR3 sequence is 13 residues long. Germline loops: CDR1 MRHNA, CDR2 SNTAGT. V was trimmed by 2 bases and J by 7 bases, leaving 11 bases between them. The CDR3 sequence: CASSDRGVGGYTF. The CDR3 DNA sequence: TGTGCCAGCAGTGACCGGGGAGTTGGTGGCTACACCTTC.

This sequence joins TRBV7-2 and TRBJ2-1; 10 nucleotides match TRBD2. The junction had 6 bases not matched to a gene; V was cut back by 6 bases and J by 4 bases. Germline V gene sequence: CDR1 SGHTA, CDR2 FQGNSA. The CDR3 is 15 amino acids. CDR3 in amino acids: CASRGYSGGYNEQFF. The CDR3 DNA reads TGTGCCAGCAGGGGATATAGCGGGGGGTACAATGAGCAGTTCTTC.

The chain is built from TRBV5-1 and TRBJ2-1; D uncertain. CDR1 is SGHRS, CDR2 YFSETQ, per germline. There are 13 residues in the CDR3. The germline V and J ends were trimmed by 5 bases and 8 bases, with 14 bases remaining between them. CDR3 nucleotides: TGCGCCAGCAGTCGTGATAGGGTCGATGAGCAGTTCTTC. Residues: CASSRDRVDEQFF.